Below, 11 T cell receptor beta chains from the same sample are listed, as sequenced in a study of metastatic and nonmetastatic thyroid tumors. Thyroid surgery had not been preceded by any treatment in any patient. From the PCR reads, TCRdb re-called clones with MiXCR. The sample comprises about 89,000 clones, about 12% of which are singletons, and over 7% rests with the top ten. The sequencing input was tumor tissue. These receptors all come from a female donor with papillary thyroid cancer or a benign thyroid nodule (not recorded which). Some clones in this sample may be carry-over from other donors' samples.

This clone has ten or more counts. The chain combines TRBV27 with TRBJ2-7; possibly TRBD2 for D (7 bases). Trimming removed 7 bases from V and 3 bases from J, with 16 bases in between. This CDR3 contains 14 residues. CDR1 and CDR2 from the germline V gene are MNHEY and SMNVEV (reference sequence). In DNA, the CDR3 is TGTGCCAGCAAATTTACAGGGAGGGTCTACGAGCAGTACTTC. Translated, it gives CASKFTGRVYEQYF.

This clone was counted ten times or more. The rearrangement uses TRBV11-1 and TRBJ2-7, with 9 bases identical to TRBD1. The CDR3 has 16 amino acids. V gave up 2 bases and J gave up 6 bases; unmatched junction bases: 11. CDR1 SGHAT and CDR2 FQDESV come from the germline V gene (reference sequence). CDR3 region: CASSLKGQGPGVEQYF. CDR3 DNA sequence: TGTGCCAGCAGCTTAAAGGGACAGGGTCCGGGAGTCGAGCAGTACTTC.

There are many counts of this clone. The V call is TRBV20-1, the J call TRBJ2-6; D possibly uses TRBD1 or TRBD2 (5 bases each). CDR1 and CDR2 (germline): DFQATT, SNEGSKA (reference sequence). V lost 5 bases, J lost 0 bases, and 11 bases lay in between. This CDR3 comprises 15 residues. The CDR3 here is CSAGRQSSGANVLTF. CDR3 DNA: TGCAGTGCTGGGAGACAGAGCTCTGGGGCCAACGTCCTGACTTTC.

This clone appeared many times. Other DNA sequences in the sample encode the same CDR3. The genes are TRBV20-1 and TRBJ2-2, with D tentatively TRBD1 or TRBD2 (5 bases each). The V gene lost 5 bases and the J gene lost 1 base, with 11 bases spanning the gap. The CDR3 spans 14 residues. The germline gives CDR1 DFQATT, CDR2 SNEGSKA (reference sequence). DNA for the CDR3: TGCAGTGCTCGGGGCCAACTGAACACCGGGGAGCTGTTTTTT. Translated: CSARGQLNTGELFF.

The chain carries TRBV6-1 and TRBJ2-7; D not certain. The CDR3 length is 12 residues. Germline V gives CDR1 MNHNS, CDR2 SASEGT. Trimming pared 2 bases from V and 3 bases from J, leaving 5 bases between. The CDR3 loop reads CASSESGYEQYF. DNA for the CDR3: TGTGCCAGCAGTGAATCTGGCTACGAGCAGTACTTC.

About this clone itself: Being one base from a much bigger clone, this may be a read error. The J gene is TRBJ2-7, the V gene TRBV5-4, with 9 positions matching TRBD1. With 5 bases clipped from V and 1 base from J, the junction kept 7 bases outside the gene matches. Germline-derived CDR1 and CDR2 are SGHNT and YYREEE (reference sequence). The CDR3 consists of 15 residues. Written as DNA, the CDR3 is TGTGCCAGCAGTACGCCGGGACAGGGTTCCTACGAGCAGTACTTC. Translating it yields CASSTPGQGSYEQYF.

The sample holds many counts of this clone. The rearrangement uses TRBV20-1 and TRBJ2-1; 11 bases are shared with TRBD1. Trimming cost V 5 bases and J 9 bases; bases outside gene matches: 9. CDR3 length: 14 amino acids. The germline V gene has CDR1 DFQATT and CDR2 SNEGSKA (reference sequence). CDR3 in DNA: TGCAGTGCTTGGGGGGGACAGGGGGAGTCTGAGCAGTTCTTC. It translates to CSAWGGQGESEQFF.

Concerning this clone: Possible read error: a much larger clone is one base away. Within the sample, other DNA sequences also encode this same CDR3. V and J are TRBV24-1 and TRBJ2-1, with D perhaps being TRBD1 or TRBD2 (5 bases each). The germline V and J ends were trimmed by 3 bases and 3 bases, with 11 bases remaining between them. The CDR3 is 15 residues long. CDR1 is KGHDR, CDR2 SFDVKD, per germline. CDR3 amino acids: CATSDGGRGYNEQFF. The CDR3 nucleotides are TGTGCCACCAGTGATGGGGGACGTGGCTACAATGAGCAGTTCTTC.

Many counts were recorded for this clone. This chain links TRBV2 with TRBJ1-5, with 10 bases lining up with TRBD1. Germline values: CDR1 SNHLY, CDR2 FYNNEI. This CDR3 spans 15 amino acids. J lost 7 bases, V lost 5 bases, and 8 bases had no gene match. CDR3 sequence (DNA): TGTGCCAGCAGTACCGGGACAGGGGACTTACAGCCCCAGCATTTT. Translated: CASSTGTGDLQPQHF.

This clone was seen ten or more times. CDR3 nucleotides: TGTGCCTGGAGTGTACTGCGGAACGGCTACACCTTC. Amino acid sequence: CAWSVLRNGYTF. The J gene is TRBJ1-2, the V gene TRBV30; D gene uncertain. The V gene lost 0 bases and the J gene lost 8 bases, with 10 bases spanning the gap. The germline V gene encodes CDR1 GTSNPN and CDR2 SVGIG (reference sequence). The CDR3 covers 12 residues.

The rearrangement uses TRBV18 and TRBJ2-3, with D perhaps being TRBD1 or TRBD2 (6 bases each). Trimming left V 3 bases short and J 6 bases short, with 13 bases between. Germline V gene data show CDR1 as KGHSH and CDR2 as LQKENI. CDR3 length equals 14 residues. The CDR3 is CASSPLGGLDTQYF. The CDR3 region has the DNA TGTGCCAGCTCACCCTTAGGGGGACTGGATACGCAGTATTTT. Variable domain in full (rest from reference TRBV18 and TRBJ2-3): NAGVMQNPRHLVRRRGQEARLRCSPMKGHSHVYWYRQLPEEGLKFMVYLQKENIIDESGMPKERFSAEFPKEGPSILRIQQVVRGDSAAYFCASSPLGGLDTQYFGPGTRLTVL.